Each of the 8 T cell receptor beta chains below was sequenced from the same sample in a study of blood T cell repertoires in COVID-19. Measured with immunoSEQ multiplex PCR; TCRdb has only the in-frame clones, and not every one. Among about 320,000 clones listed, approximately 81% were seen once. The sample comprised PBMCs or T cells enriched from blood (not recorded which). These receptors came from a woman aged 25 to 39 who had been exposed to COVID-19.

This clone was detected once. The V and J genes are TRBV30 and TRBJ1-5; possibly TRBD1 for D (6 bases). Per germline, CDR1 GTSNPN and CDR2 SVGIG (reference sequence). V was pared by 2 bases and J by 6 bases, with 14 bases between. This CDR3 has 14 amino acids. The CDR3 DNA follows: TGTGCCTGGAGTACTACACAGGGCGGTCAGCCCCAGCATTTT. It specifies CAWSTTQGGQPQHF.

The CDR3 DNA reads TGCGCCAGCAGCCGGGTTGTCGACAGCGACCCTAATTCACCCCTCCACTTT. This sequence encodes CASSRVVDSDPNSPLHF. The rearrangement links TRBV4-3 to TRBJ1-6, with a possible D match to TRBD1 (5 bases). V lost 4 bases and J lost 6, with 19 bases in between. The CDR3 contains 17 residues. CDR1 and CDR2 (germline): LGHNA, YSLEER.

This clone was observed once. The CDR3 sequence is CASSFLGQGVTEQYF. In DNA, the CDR3 is TGTGCCAGCAGCTTTTTGGGACAGGGGGTTACCGAGCAGTACTTC. The chain links TRBV5-6 to TRBJ2-7; 11 bases map to TRBD1. With 2 bases clipped from V and 6 bases from J, the junction kept 7 bases outside the gene matches. CDR3 size: 15 residues. The germline V gene has CDR1 SGHDT and CDR2 YYEEEE.

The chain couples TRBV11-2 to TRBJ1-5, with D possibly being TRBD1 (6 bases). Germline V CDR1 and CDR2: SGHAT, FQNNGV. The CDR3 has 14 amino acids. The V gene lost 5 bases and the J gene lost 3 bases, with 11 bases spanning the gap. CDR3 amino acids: CASSPGQPNQPQHF. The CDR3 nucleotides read TGTGCCAGCAGCCCAGGACAGCCCAATCAGCCCCAGCATTTT.

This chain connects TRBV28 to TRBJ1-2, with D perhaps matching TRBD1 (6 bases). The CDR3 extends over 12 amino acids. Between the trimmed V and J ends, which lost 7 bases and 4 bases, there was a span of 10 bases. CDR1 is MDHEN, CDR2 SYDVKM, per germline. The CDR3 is CASTLTGYGYTF. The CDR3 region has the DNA TGTGCCAGCACTTTGACAGGCTATGGCTACACCTTC.

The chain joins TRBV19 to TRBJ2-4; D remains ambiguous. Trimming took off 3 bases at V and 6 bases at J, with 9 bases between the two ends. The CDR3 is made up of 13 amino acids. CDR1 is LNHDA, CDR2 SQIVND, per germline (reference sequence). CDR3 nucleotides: TGTGCCAGTAGTATTATCGCAGGAAACATTCAGTACTTC. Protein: CASSIIAGNIQYF.

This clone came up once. The CDR3: CASSIGTEAFF. Here the CDR3 DNA reads TGTGCCAGTAGTATCGGCACTGAAGCTTTCTTT. This chain joins TRBV19 and TRBJ1-1; D remains ambiguous. V was shortened by 3 bases and J by 4 bases, with 3 bases between the two germline ends. CDR3 size: 11 residues. The V gene's germline CDR1 is LNHDA and CDR2 SQIVND (reference sequence).

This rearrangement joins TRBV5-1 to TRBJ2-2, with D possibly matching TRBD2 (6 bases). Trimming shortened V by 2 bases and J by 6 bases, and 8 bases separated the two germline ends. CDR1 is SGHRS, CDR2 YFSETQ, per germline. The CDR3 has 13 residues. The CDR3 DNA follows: TGCGCCAGCAGCTTCGGGGGTCCCGGGGAGCTGTTTTTT. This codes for CASSFGGPGELFF.